These 21 T cell receptor beta chains came from one sample sequenced in a study of T cell repertoires in cytomegalovirus infection. MiXCR, applied by TCRdb to the reads, yields one record per CDR3 protein. The sample yields 640,000 or so distinct CDR3 sequences, around a third seen once. Their recognized antigens are unknown. This material consisted of cultured PBMCs, taken from culture after CMV antigen stimulation. The receptors derive from a human donor in good health (CMV status not recorded). Some clones in this sample may be carry-over from other donors' samples.

Here the CDR3 reads CASSFPQGAGEQYF. The CDR3 DNA follows: TGTGCCAGCAGCTTCCCCCAGGGGGCGGGAGAGCAGTACTTC. This chain joins TRBV7-2 and TRBJ2-7; 8 bases are a match to TRBD1. Germline-derived CDR1 and CDR2 are SGHTA and FQGNSA. The J segment lost 7 bases and the V segment lost 3 bases, leaving 8 bases of the junction unmatched. The CDR3 consists of 14 residues.

The chain combines TRBV5-4 with TRBJ2-5, with 9 bases matching TRBD2. This CDR3 contains 14 residues. The V gene end was trimmed by 1 base and the J gene end by 9 bases; junction bases not matched to a gene: 7. Germline V lookup: CDR1 SGHNT, CDR2 YYREEE (reference sequence). Here the CDR3 DNA reads TGTGCCAGCAGCTTGCCGGGACAGCGGGGGGCCCAGTACTTC. Translating gives CASSLPGQRGAQYF.

In this sample, this clonotype turned up many times. Here the CDR3 DNA reads TGTGCCAGCAGCTTAGGGACAGGGGAATGGAACTATGGCTACACCTTC. Translating it yields CASSLGTGEWNYGYTF. The chain has TRBV7-8 and TRBJ1-2, with 9 bases fitting TRBD1. CDR1 and CDR2 from the germline V gene are SGHVS and FQNEAQ. V lost 1 base and J lost 2; bases outside the gene matches: 5. The CDR3 runs 16 residues.

This clonotype was seen a few times. This chain uses TRBV7-6 with TRBJ1-3; D call uncertain. This CDR3 spans 14 amino acids. Germline CDR1 and CDR2: SGHVS and FNYEAQ. V dropped 6 bases and J dropped 2 bases, with 11 bases sitting between them. The CDR3 loop is CASRFLAAGNTIYF. DNA for the CDR3: TGTGCCAGCAGGTTTCTGGCAGCTGGAAACACCATATATTTT.

This clonotype was observed a handful of times. The CDR3 loop reads CASSLSPRGGSPLHF. Here the CDR3 DNA reads TGTGCCAGCAGCTTATCCCCCCGGGGGGGTTCACCCCTCCACTTT. The chain employs TRBV7-2 and TRBJ1-6, with D perhaps TRBD1 (5 bases). The V and J ends lost 2 bases and 9 bases respectively, with 14 bases between them. CDR3 size: 15 residues. The germline gives CDR1 SGHTA, CDR2 FQGNSA.

The chain employs TRBV23-1 and TRBJ1-3; TRBD1 might be the D (5 bases). TRBV23-1 is given ORF status, its function remaining uncertain. This CDR3 region has 17 residues. Between the trimmed V and J ends, which lost 0 bases and 2 bases, there was a span of 14 bases. CDR3 protein: CASSQSRGGETGNTIYF. The CDR3 nucleotides are TGCGCCAGCAGTCAATCCCGGGGAGGGGAAACTGGAAACACCATATATTTT.

The chain carries TRBV20-1 and TRBJ1-2; D gene unclear. The CDR3 is 13 residues long. Germline-derived CDR1 and CDR2 are DFQATT and SNEGSKA (reference sequence). The V gene lost 5 bases and the J gene lost 4 bases, with 14 bases spanning the gap. The CDR3 DNA is TGCAGTGCTCAGAGGGCCGGGATCTATGGCTACACCTTC. Amino acids: CSAQRAGIYGYTF.

This clonotype occurred once. The DNA of the CDR3 is TGCAGTGCTAGGCCACTAGCGGGATCTAGCTCCTACGAGCAGTACTTC. Residues: CSARPLAGSSSYEQYF. The V call is TRBV20-1, the J call TRBJ2-7; the match to TRBD2 covers 10 bases. Germline V gene sequence: CDR1 DFQATT, CDR2 SNEGSKA (reference sequence). V gave up 3 bases and J gave up 0 bases; unmatched junction bases: 8. The CDR3 is made up of 16 amino acids.

As regards this clonotype: The final CDR3 position lacks the conserved phenylalanine or tryptophan, pointing to a likely read error. The DNA is omitted, as the CDR3 cannot be located on it reliably, and the CDR3 follows TCRdb's listing. This rearrangement joins TRBV5-4 to TRBJ1-2. Germline CDR1 SGHNT, CDR2 YYREEE (reference sequence). The length of the CDR3 is 13 amino acids, counting both ends. CDR3 sequence: CASSLIGGSLRFS.

This clonotype was observed at least ten times. The chain recombines TRBV12-3 or TRBV12-4 with TRBJ2-1; TRBD2 matches at 13 bases. V lost 5 bases to trimming and J lost 8 bases; unmatched junction nucleotides: 6. This CDR3 spans 15 amino acids. The CDR3, as DNA: TGTGCCAGCAGTCTTGGGACTAGCGGGACGGATGAGCAGTTCTTC. Protein product: CASSLGTSGTDEQFF.

This clonotype was seen more than once but under ten times. The rearrangement uses TRBV19 and TRBJ1-2; D is unclear. V was clipped by 10 bases and J by 0 bases, with 30 bases between them. CDR3 length equals 19 residues. The germline gives CDR1 LNHDA, CDR2 SQIVND (reference sequence). CDR3 in amino acids: CATHPRRWSTDTPNYGYTF. The CDR3 DNA sequence: TGTGCCACCCATCCCCGGCGTTGGTCTACAGACACCCCTAACTATGGCTACACCTTC.

This clonotype was recorded many times. V and J are TRBV7-2 and TRBJ2-5, with TRBD2 as a possible D gene (6 bases). The germline CDR1 and CDR2 sequences are SGHTA and FQGNSA. V dropped 2 bases and J dropped 5 bases, with 9 bases sitting between them. The CDR3 length is 13 residues. The CDR3 region has the DNA TGTGCCAGCAGCTTATTACTAGCTGAGACCCAGTACTTC. This gives the protein CASSLLLAETQYF.

Ten or more counts support this clonotype. CDR3 DNA: TGTGCCAGCAGCTCCCTCATGGGCGAGACCCAGTACTTC. It encodes CASSSLMGETQYF. V gene TRBV7-2 combines with J gene TRBJ2-5; D unresolved. Trimming stripped 4 bases from V and 5 bases from J, with 11 bases between. Per germline, CDR1 SGHTA and CDR2 FQGNSA. This CDR3 comprises 13 residues.

This clonotype was seen only a few times. The chain has TRBV7-9 and TRBJ1-4; TRBD1 matches 7 bases. Germline V gene data show CDR1 as SEHNR and CDR2 as FQNEAQ (reference sequence). The V segment lost 2 bases and the J segment 7 bases; nucleotides outside the gene matches: 4. The CDR3 runs to 14 residues. The DNA of the CDR3 is TGTGCCAGCAGCTTAAGACAGGGTGGTGAAAAACTGTTTTTT. Translating it yields CASSLRQGGEKLFF. The full variable domain, with the rest looked up from reference TRBV7-9 and TRBJ1-4, is DTGVSQNPRHKITKRGQNVTFRCDPISEHNRLYWYRQTLGQGPEFLTYFQNEAQLEKSRLLSDRFSAERPKGSFSTLEIQRTEQGDSAMYLCASSLRQGGEKLFFGSGTQLSVL.

This clonotype was seen repeatedly, ten times or more. A junction end diverges from the germline sequence, so it may reflect a read error. The rearrangement uses TRBV4-1 and TRBJ1-1; D gene unclear. The CDR3 spans 13 residues. CDR1 and CDR2 from the germline V gene are MGHRA and YSYEKL. The CDR3 loop is CASSQGVNTEAFF. CDR3 nucleotides: TGTGCCAGCAGCCAAGGAGTGAACACTGAAGCTTTCTTT.

V gene TRBV20-1 combines with J gene TRBJ2-1, with 10 bases that match TRBD2. V shed 1 base, J shed 0 bases, and the junction held 9 bases outside the gene matches. Looked up from germline, CDR1 is DFQATT and CDR2 is SNEGSKA (reference sequence). The CDR3 length is 18 residues. The CDR3 sequence is CSARVRTSGRSSYNEQFF. CDR3 DNA: TGCAGTGCTAGAGTAAGGACTAGCGGACGAAGCTCCTACAATGAGCAGTTCTTC.

This clonotype has only one observation. The J gene is TRBJ1-3, the V gene TRBV11-2; perhaps TRBD1 as D (6 bases). V shed 4 bases and J shed 4 bases, with 14 bases lying between them. Germline assignment: CDR1 SGHAT and CDR2 FQNNGV. This CDR3 has 15 amino acids. This CDR3 reads CASSWGRGPGNTIYF. In DNA, the CDR3 is TGTGCCAGCAGCTGGGGACGGGGGCCAGGAAACACCATATATTTT.

This clonotype has more than one count but fewer than ten. The chain links TRBV4-2 to TRBJ1-1; possibly TRBD1 for D (5 bases). Germline V CDR1 and CDR2: LGHNA, YNFKEQ. This CDR3 region has 15 residues. V lost 4 bases and J 5 bases, leaving 17 bases between the germline ends. The DNA for the CDR3 is TGTGCCAGCAGCCGGCCGGAGAGGGGCGGAACTGAAGCTTTCTTT. It codes for CASSRPERGGTEAFF.

The genes are TRBV11-1 and TRBJ2-3; D may match TRBD1 or TRBD2 (5 bases each). V was cut by 6 bases and J by 5 bases, with 9 bases left in between. This CDR3 comprises 12 residues. Per the germline V gene, CDR1 is SGHAT and CDR2 is FQDESV (reference sequence). The DNA of the CDR3 is TGTGCCAGCAGTAAGAGGGGAGATACGCAGTATTTT. Protein sequence: CASSKRGDTQYF.

The chain combines TRBV7-2 with TRBJ2-3; 8 bases are shared with TRBD2. After removal of 2 bases from V and 4 bases from J, the junction contained 5 bases not matched to a gene. The CDR3 has 15 residues. Looked up from germline, CDR1 is SGHTA and CDR2 is FQGNSA. CDR3 sequence reads: CASSLSGSRADTQYF. CDR3 sequence (DNA): TGTGCCAGCAGCTTAAGCGGGAGTCGGGCAGATACGCAGTATTTT. The full variable domain, with the rest looked up from reference TRBV7-2 and TRBJ2-3, is GAGVSQSPSNKVTEKGKDVELRCDPISGHTALYWYRQSLGQGLEFLIYFQGNSAPDKSGLPSDRFSAERTGGSVSTLTIQRTQQEDSAVYLCASSLSGSRADTQYFGPGTRLTVL.

This sequence joins TRBV7-2 and TRBJ2-1; 9 nucleotides line up with TRBD2. This CDR3 is built from 16 residues. V shed 4 bases and J 5 bases; nucleotides not matched to a gene: 9. Germline V CDR1 and CDR2: SGHTA, FQGNSA. The CDR3 spells CASSSRGLALNNEQFF. Written as DNA, the CDR3 is TGTGCCAGCAGCTCCCGGGGACTAGCACTGAACAATGAGCAGTTCTTC.